The T cell receptor (beta chain) described here comes from a study of OX40 agonist ivuxolimab in advanced cancers. Whole-study findings and limits: Among the lowest peripheral clonal expansion occurred in 0.1-3.0 mg/kg partial responders.

In this sample, this clone turned up a few times. The target antigen is unknown. The assay was immunoSEQ multiplex PCR, and TCRdb's table has in-frame clones only and misses some. The sample carries approximately 17,000 clones, just over 70% recorded once. Trimming stripped 0 bases from V and 1 base from J, with 6 bases between. CDR1 KGHSH and CDR2 LQKENI come from the germline V gene. The CDR3 spans 14 residues. The rearrangement uses TRBV18 and TRBJ1-1, with D unresolved. The sequence was obtained from an adult with an advanced solid tumor such as melanoma, head and neck, liver or kidney cancer. This material consisted of CD4+ or CD8+ T cells sorted from blood, taken in a trial of the OX40 agonist ivuxolimab. The chain's CDR3 is CASSPPPPNTEAFF. The CDR3 DNA reads TGTGCCAGCTCACCACCCCCCCCGAACACTGAAGCTTTCTTT.